Listed here are 2 T cell receptor beta chains from one sample, sequenced in a study of CD8+CD57+ T cells in acquired aplastic anemia. Genomic DNA templated the TCR beta VDJ and CDR3 profiling. A single record per CDR3 protein comes from TCRdb applying MiXCR to the reads. The sample has around 130,000 distinct CDR3 sequences, under 60% seen once; the top ten hold about 31%. CD8+CD57+ cell expansion, shown by flow cytometry, had occurred in the patients selected for sequencing. Sequenced input: sorted CD4+, CD8+, or CD8+CD57+ T cells (not recorded which) from PBMCs. The receptors stem from a human donor with aplastic anemia.

The CDR3 nucleotides read TGTGCCAGCGGTGGACAGGGGAGCGGTTACGAGCAGTACTTC. It encodes CASGGQGSGYEQYF. The rearrangement links TRBV27 to TRBJ2-7, with 9 bases matching TRBD1. The V and J ends lost 8 bases and 4 bases, in that order; junction bases with no gene match: 9. CDR1 MNHEY and CDR2 SMNVEV come from the germline V gene (reference sequence). CDR3 length: 14 amino acids.

At least ten counts were recorded for this clonotype. The V call is TRBV7-8, the J call TRBJ2-7; 11 nucleotides match TRBD2. Germline V gene lookup returns CDR1 SGHVS and CDR2 FQNEAQ. There are 15 residues in the CDR3. V trimming: 5 bases; J trimming: 4 bases; junction bases outside the gene matches: 7. The CDR3: CASSPLSGRAYEQYF. The CDR3, as DNA: TGTGCCAGCAGCCCACTTAGCGGGAGGGCATACGAGCAGTACTTC.